The TCR beta chain under discussion was sequenced for a study of blood T cell repertoires in COVID-19. Study in general: Italy, Spain and the United States were the sources of the convalescent and acute COVID-19 samples. The analysed material was cDNA or gDNA that came from T cells, B-cell-depleted T cells, or PBMCs.

Per germline, CDR1 LGHDT and CDR2 YNNKEL (reference sequence). Between the trimmed V and J ends, which lost 5 bases and 4 bases, there was a span of 6 bases. This CDR3 is built from 12 residues. Participants spanned ages roughly 18 to 95 years and resided in some 22 US areas. Authors' analysis steps: Using reference gene primer amplification, nucleated cell counts were estimated. Method: immunoSEQ multiplex PCR; TCRdb's copy keeps in-frame clones and lacks some. D and trimming come from the DNA, and the V and J calls and clone size come from that table. The sample lists approximately 240,000 clones, approximately 90% occurring once.

The clonotype was recovered from a woman between 18 and 29 years old who had recovered from COVID-19. Sequenced input: PBMCs or T cells enriched from blood (not recorded which). The rearrangement links TRBV3-1 (or the pseudogene TRBV3-2) to TRBJ1-5; no clear D gene. Here the CDR3 DNA reads TGTGCCAGCAGCTACAAGAATCAGCCCCAGCATTTT. Its translation is CASSYKNQPQHF.